Each of the 10 T cell receptor beta chains below was sequenced from the same sample in a study of molecular identifiers for immune sequencing clone quantification. TCRdb itself ran the PCR reads through MiXCR, one entry per CDR3 protein. The sample includes around 86,000 distinct CDR3 sequences, around 17% seen only once; the top ten take 0.7% to 0.95%. The sample taken for sequencing was naive CD8+ T cells from blood, with Jurkat cell RNA spiked in. Subset in this sample: FACS-sorted CD8+CD4-CCR7+CD45RA+ naive T cells. These receptors all come from a human donor in good health. Some libraries in this study had Jurkat cell RNA spiked in.

This clonotype was seen repeatedly, ten times or more. The CDR3 spells CASCLGRSYEQYF. In DNA form, the CDR3 reads TGTGCCAGCTGTCTGGGGCGATCCTACGAGCAGTACTTC. The J gene is TRBJ2-7, the V gene TRBV6-5; D perhaps matches TRBD1 (5 bases). Germline-derived CDR1 and CDR2 are MNHEY and SVGAGI. The CDR3 sequence is 13 residues long. V was cut by 8 bases and J by 1 base, with 12 bases left in between.

At least ten counts were recorded for this clonotype. J is TRBJ2-3 and V is TRBV12-3 or TRBV12-4, with D perhaps matching TRBD1 (5 bases). CDR3 size: 17 residues. V gave up 3 bases and J gave up 6 bases, with 22 bases separating them. For the CDR3, the DNA is TGTGCCAGCAGTTTTCGATCCGGACACCCCGAAGGGGATACGCAGTATTTT. It yields the protein CASSFRSGHPEGDTQYF.

Only a few counts were recorded for this clonotype. The rearrangement joins TRBV7-8 to TRBJ2-2; D possibly corresponds to TRBD2 (6 bases). Germline CDR1 is SGHVS and CDR2 is FQNEAQ. The ends were cut back, 7 bases at V and 2 bases at J, with 23 bases in the middle. The CDR3 runs 18 residues. The CDR3 sequence is CASTPLVYGGGNTGELFF. The CDR3 DNA reads as TGTGCCAGCACCCCGTTAGTTTATGGGGGAGGAAACACCGGGGAGCTGTTTTTT.

This clonotype was seen many times. This rearrangement joins TRBV7-8 to TRBJ1-1; D gene unclear. The V gene's germline CDR1 is SGHVS and CDR2 FQNEAQ. CDR3 size: 14 residues. V was shortened by 2 bases and J by 5 bases, with 12 bases between the two germline ends. Here the CDR3 reads CASSLSAGRTEAFF. CDR3 nucleotide sequence: TGTGCCAGCAGCTTATCAGCCGGAAGGACTGAAGCTTTCTTT.

This clonotype was found many times. The gene calls are TRBV30 and TRBJ2-1; maybe TRBD2 (6 bases). Germline loops: CDR1 GTSNPN, CDR2 SVGIG (reference sequence). The CDR3 extends over 15 amino acids. With 5 bases removed from V and 0 bases from J, the gap between germline ends came to 14 bases. This chain's CDR3 is CAWYPSESSYNEQFF. CDR3 in DNA: TGTGCCTGGTACCCTAGCGAAAGCTCCTACAATGAGCAGTTCTTC.

This clonotype was seen at least ten times. The V gene is TRBV4-1, the J gene TRBJ2-1; TRBD2 matches 9 bases. The length of the CDR3 is 17 residues. Germline loops: CDR1 MGHRA, CDR2 YSYEKL. Losses at the gene ends were 5 bases for V and 1 base for J; bases not matched to a gene: 9. The CDR3, as DNA: TGCGCCAGCAGCGAGTCTGGTAGCGGGAGTTCCTACAATGAGCAGTTCTTC. Its translation is CASSESGSGSSYNEQFF.

This clonotype was picked up many times. The chain couples TRBV19 to TRBJ2-5; 10 bases match TRBD2. The CDR3 is made up of 15 amino acids. Germline CDR1 LNHDA, CDR2 SQIVND (reference sequence). The V gene end was trimmed by 3 bases and the J gene end by 5 bases; junction bases not matched to a gene: 6. The CDR3 coding sequence is TGTGCCAGTAGTATCGAAGCGGGGGGGCACGAGACCCAGTACTTC. Translation: CASSIEAGGHETQYF.

At least ten counts were recorded for this clonotype. The chain employs TRBV6-6 and TRBJ1-6; the D is unclear. V was shortened by 0 bases and J by 5 bases, with 17 bases between the two germline ends. The CDR3 extends over 18 amino acids. Germline V gene data show CDR1 as MNHNY and CDR2 as SVGAGI (reference sequence). DNA of the CDR3: TGTGCCAGCAGTTACTCACCCCCCCACCAAGAGAATAATTCACCCCTCCACTTT. Translating gives CASSYSPPHQENNSPLHF.

The chain is built from TRBV10-3 and TRBJ1-3; tentatively, D is TRBD1 (5 bases). Trimming pared 9 bases from V and 0 bases from J, leaving 9 bases between. This CDR3 region has 13 residues. CDR1 and CDR2 (germline): ENHRY, SYGVKD. CDR3 sequence: CAMGGTSGNTIYF. The DNA of the CDR3 is TGTGCCATGGGGGGGACCTCTGGAAACACCATATATTTT.

This clonotype was counted at least ten times. The chain couples TRBV6-5 to TRBJ2-7; no clear D gene. V lost 6 bases to trimming and J lost 2 bases, with 17 bases between them. In germline, CDR1 is MNHEY, CDR2 SVGAGI. CDR3 length equals 15 residues. The CDR3 is CASSTSASQPYEQYF. Written as DNA, the CDR3 is TGTGCCAGCAGCACCTCGGCGTCCCAACCCTACGAGCAGTACTTC.